A selection of T cell receptor beta chains follows, all from one sample in a study of persistence of HIV-infected CD4 T cells. Only in-frame clones appear in the TCRdb table, and some are missing; sequencing was by immunoSEQ multiplex PCR. This sample has under 40,000 clones, with 82% found just once. No antigen is known for these receptors. Sequencing used CD4+ T cells sorted from PBMCs after roughly 18-hour stimulation, obtained from a patient who received antiretroviral therapy. The receptors were sampled from an adult woman with HIV who was CMV-seropositive. Both conserved end residues are part of each CDR3. Each record gives: D gene, CDR3 length, clone size, V gene, J gene, CDR3 DNA, CDR3 protein. A D gene is named only where the DNA matches it firmly. Clone size is stated in some rows and not others, as once, few, many or a class when expanded.

d_gene: .; len: 17; abundance: few; v_gene: TRBV6-2/TRBV6-3; j_gene: TRBJ1-1; CDR3nt: TGTGCCAGCAGTTACTCCCCGACAGGCCCTCAGAGGACTGAAGCTTTCTTT; CDR3aa: CASSYSPTGPQRTEAFF
d_gene: .; len: 12; abundance: .; v_gene: TRBV5-1; j_gene: TRBJ1-1; CDR3nt: TGCGCCAGCAGTCAGACACTGGATGAAGCTTTCTTT; CDR3aa: CASSQTLDEAFF
d_gene: .; len: 16; abundance: .; v_gene: TRBV6-5; j_gene: TRBJ2-3; CDR3nt: TGTGCCAGCAGTTACTCTGCCCGGGCACTCACAGATACGCAGTATTTT; CDR3aa: CASSYSARALTDTQYF
d_gene: TRBD1; len: 16; abundance: .; v_gene: TRBV9; j_gene: TRBJ1-2; CDR3nt: TGTGCCAGCAGCGTAGGGGGACAGGCAGGGAGCTATGGCTACACCTTC; CDR3aa: CASSVGGQAGSYGYTF
d_gene: TRBD1; len: 16; abundance: .; v_gene: TRBV5-1; j_gene: TRBJ2-1; CDR3nt: TGCGCCAGCAGCTTGGGACAGGGTGGAAGGTACGATGAGCAGTTCTTC; CDR3aa: CASSLGQGGRYDEQFF
d_gene: .; len: 14; abundance: .; v_gene: TRBV6-5; j_gene: TRBJ2-3; CDR3nt: TGTGCCACCTCCCCCCGACTAGTAAAGAATACGCAGTATTTT; CDR3aa: CATSPRLVKNTQYF
d_gene: .; len: 15; abundance: .; v_gene: TRBV7-9; j_gene: TRBJ2-1; CDR3nt: TGTGCCAGCAGCACGACACCGAGCTCCTACAATGAGCAGTTCTTC; CDR3aa: CASSTTPSSYNEQFF
d_gene: .; len: 13; abundance: .; v_gene: TRBV28; j_gene: TRBJ1-6; CDR3nt: TGTGCCAGCAGGGATTACCGAAATTCACCCCTCCACTTT; CDR3aa: CASRDYRNSPLHF
d_gene: TRBD1; len: 14; abundance: .; v_gene: TRBV6-4; j_gene: TRBJ2-2; CDR3nt: TGTGCCAGCCGGCTGGACAGGGGCACCGGGGAGCTGTTTTTT; CDR3aa: CASRLDRGTGELFF
d_gene: TRBD1; len: 15; abundance: .; v_gene: TRBV23-1; j_gene: TRBJ1-4; CDR3nt: TGCGCCAGCATCATTCTTACAGGGGGATTTGAAAAACTGTTTTTT; CDR3aa: CASIILTGGFEKLFF
d_gene: .; len: 14; abundance: .; v_gene: TRBV3-1/TRBV3-2; j_gene: TRBJ1-1; CDR3nt: TGTGCCAGCAGCCACAGCCACTTGAACACTGAAGCTTTCTTT; CDR3aa: CASSHSHLNTEAFF
d_gene: .; len: 15; abundance: .; v_gene: TRBV19; j_gene: TRBJ2-2; CDR3nt: TGTGCCAGTAGGAGGGTCGAGACGAACACCGGGGAGCTGTTTTTT; CDR3aa: CASRRVETNTGELFF
d_gene: .; len: 16; abundance: .; v_gene: TRBV5-1; j_gene: TRBJ2-2; CDR3nt: TGCGCCAGCAGCTTAAGGAGCGGAGGAAACACCGGGGAGCTGTTTTTT; CDR3aa: CASSLRSGGNTGELFF
d_gene: TRBD2; len: 13; abundance: .; v_gene: TRBV5-6; j_gene: TRBJ2-1; CDR3nt: TGTGCCAGCAGCTTAACCCTAGCGGGAGGGCCGTTCTTC; CDR3aa: CASSLTLAGGPFF
d_gene: TRBD2; len: 16; abundance: .; v_gene: TRBV9; j_gene: TRBJ2-3; CDR3nt: TGTGCCAGCAGCGTTGGAGCGGGGACTAGCACAGATACGCAGTATTTT; CDR3aa: CASSVGAGTSTDTQYF
d_gene: .; len: 13; abundance: .; v_gene: TRBV12-3/TRBV12-4; j_gene: TRBJ1-3; CDR3nt: TGTGCCAGCGCTGGGCGGAATGGAAACACCATATATTTT; CDR3aa: CASAGRNGNTIYF
d_gene: TRBD2; len: 15; abundance: .; v_gene: TRBV9; j_gene: TRBJ2-3; CDR3nt: TGTGCCAGCAGCGTAAGCCTAGCGGGGGAGACAACGCAGTATTTT; CDR3aa: CASSVSLAGETTQYF
d_gene: TRBD2; len: 17; abundance: .; v_gene: TRBV7-2; j_gene: TRBJ2-7; CDR3nt: TGTGCCAGCAGCTGGGCCGGGACTAGCGGGGGGGCCAGGGAGCAGTACTTC; CDR3aa: CASSWAGTSGGAREQYF
d_gene: .; len: 15; abundance: .; v_gene: TRBV7-2; j_gene: TRBJ1-1; CDR3nt: TGTGCCAGCAGCTTAGCGAGAGCACTCAACACTGAAGCTTTCTTT; CDR3aa: CASSLARALNTEAFF
d_gene: .; len: 14; abundance: .; v_gene: TRBV10-1; j_gene: TRBJ2-5; CDR3nt: TGCGCCAGCAGCCCCCGGGGGTGGCAAGAGACCCAGTACTTC; CDR3aa: CASSPRGWQETQYF
d_gene: .; len: 14; abundance: .; v_gene: TRBV5-5; j_gene: TRBJ1-1; CDR3nt: TGTGCCAGCAGCTTTTTGGGTAGGGTCACTGAAGCTTTCTTT; CDR3aa: CASSFLGRVTEAFF
d_gene: TRBD2; len: 14; abundance: .; v_gene: TRBV10-2; j_gene: TRBJ2-1; CDR3nt: TGCGCCAGCAGGGCGGGAGGAGCCTACAATGAGCAGTTCTTC; CDR3aa: CASRAGGAYNEQFF
d_gene: .; len: 16; abundance: .; v_gene: TRBV19; j_gene: TRBJ2-7; CDR3nt: TGTGCCAGTAGTATCCGTTGGGGTGGACAGTCCTACGAGCAGTACTTC; CDR3aa: CASSIRWGGQSYEQYF
d_gene: .; len: 16; abundance: .; v_gene: TRBV2; j_gene: TRBJ1-4; CDR3nt: TGTGCCAGCTTATTCGAGGGACTTACAACTAATGAAAAACTGTTTTTT; CDR3aa: CASLFEGLTTNEKLFF
d_gene: TRBD2; len: 16; abundance: .; v_gene: TRBV6-5; j_gene: TRBJ2-1; CDR3nt: TGTGCCAGCAGTTACGCCCGCCTAGCGGGGATTAATGAGCAGTTCTTC; CDR3aa: CASSYARLAGINEQFF